The 4 T cell receptor beta chains in this list originate from one sample, sequenced in a study of blood T cell repertoires in COVID-19. Some clones are missing from TCRdb's copy, which holds only in-frame ones; the method was immunoSEQ multiplex PCR. This sample yields about 170,000 clones, of which about four fifths are seen a single time; over 9.5% belongs to the top ten. Sequencing was carried out using peripheral blood. All receptors derive from an elderly woman with active or convalescent COVID-19.

This rearrangement joins TRBV6-1 to TRBJ2-7; TRBD1 agrees at 9 bases. This CDR3 has 15 amino acids. V gave up 1 base and J gave up 5 bases; unmatched junction bases: 6. Germline V gene sequence: CDR1 MNHNS, CDR2 SASEGT. CDR3 in amino acids: CASSEVGQGIDEQYF. For the CDR3, the DNA is TGTGCCAGCAGTGAAGTGGGACAGGGTATCGACGAGCAGTACTTC.

CDR3 sequence (DNA): TGCGCCAGCAGTTCCAGACAGGGGGTGAACACTGAAGCTTTCTTT. It encodes CASSSRQGVNTEAFF. V usage is TRBV5-1 and J usage is TRBJ1-1; 9 positions agree with TRBD1. The germline V gene encodes CDR1 SGHRS and CDR2 YFSETQ. The CDR3 totals 15 residues. V gave up 5 bases and J gave up 0 bases; unmatched junction bases: 5. Complete variable domain (other parts from reference TRBV5-1 and TRBJ1-1): KAGVTQTPRYLIKTRGQQVTLSCSPISGHRSVSWYQQTPGQGLQFLFEYFSETQRNKGNFPGRFSGRQFSNSRSEMNVSTLELGDSALYLCASSSRQGVNTEAFFGQGTRLTVV.

This clone has a single count. V usage is TRBV7-9 and J usage is TRBJ2-7; the match to TRBD1 covers 9 bases. The CDR3 consists of 15 residues. After removal of 5 bases from V and 4 bases from J, the junction contained 9 bases not matched to a gene. Germline-derived CDR1 and CDR2 are SEHNR and FQNEAQ (reference sequence). The CDR3, as DNA: TGTGCCAGCAGCCCAACAGGGGGCATTGGATACGAGCAGTACTTC. Encoded protein: CASSPTGGIGYEQYF. The full variable domain, its missing parts supplied by reference TRBV7-9 and TRBJ2-7, is DTGVSQNPRHKITKRGQNVTFRCDPISEHNRLYWYRQTLGQGPEFLTYFQNEAQLEKSRLLSDRFSAERPKGSFSTLEIQRTEQGDSAMYLCASSPTGGIGYEQYFGPGTRLTVT.

This rearrangement joins TRBV5-5 to TRBJ1-6; D ambiguous. The V end lost 1 base, the J end lost 14 bases, and 7 bases lay between the germline ends. This CDR3 comprises 11 residues. Per germline, CDR1 SGHKS and CDR2 YYEKEE (reference sequence). The CDR3 region is CASSLLQALHF. The CDR3 DNA is TGTGCCAGCAGCTTGTTGCAGGCCCTCCACTTT.